This T cell receptor (beta chain) was recorded in a study of type 1 and type 2 diabetes patients. Overall study: CD4+ or CD8+ T cells were positively selected from PBMCs with microbeads.

This clonotype came up once. Genomic DNA was the PCR template. Amplification of the beta chain CDR3 used 30 forward and 13 reverse multiplex primers. TCRdb recomputed calls from the multiplex PCR reads with MiXCR, one row per CDR3 protein. The data hold 270,000 or so distinct CDR3 sequences, with approximately 45% observed a single time. The CDR3 loop spans 16 amino acids. V lost 3 bases, J lost 4 bases, and 6 bases stayed unmatched. The germline V gene encodes CDR1 LNHDA and CDR2 SQIVND (reference sequence). V gene TRBV19 combines with J gene TRBJ2-2; 9 bases are a match to TRBD1. The clonotype comes from a young man with type 2 diabetes. The specimen sequenced was peripheral blood mononuclear cells (PBMCs). The CDR3 is CASSIFGTGSTGELFF. DNA of the CDR3: TGTGCCAGTAGTATCTTTGGGACAGGGTCCACCGGGGAGCTGTTTTTT.